A single sample gave rise to the 10 T cell receptor beta chains below, sequenced in a study of brain metastases from non-small cell lung cancer. Repertoires were generated with immunoSEQ multiplex PCR, while TCRdb's copy carries only in-frame clones and drops some. The sample has more than 4,000 clones, 70% to 90% seen once. Sequencing input: tissue from a brain metastasis. These receptors were collected from a donor over 35 with non-small cell lung cancer.

This chain links TRBV6-1 with TRBJ2-1, with D possibly being TRBD1 or TRBD2 (5 bases each). The CDR3 contains 18 residues. Between the trimmed V and J ends, which lost 2 bases and 6 bases, there was a span of 23 bases. CDR1 is MNHNS and CDR2 is SASEGT in the germline V gene. The CDR3 is CASSELEGLVYFRNEQFF. DNA for the CDR3: TGTGCCAGCAGTGAACTTGAGGGGTTGGTATATTTCCGCAATGAGCAGTTCTTC.

In this sample, this clone turned up once. The chain couples TRBV23-1 to TRBJ2-2; D possibly corresponds to TRBD1 (5 bases). TRBV23-1 falls under the ORF class, with uncertain function. The CDR3 consists of 18 residues. V lost 1 base to trimming and J lost 4 bases, with 19 bases between them. The CDR3 here is CASSQYDPRGSSTGELFF. CDR3 nucleotides: TGCGCCAGCAGTCAATACGACCCTAGGGGTAGTAGCACCGGGGAGCTGTTTTTT.

This chain uses TRBV14 with TRBJ2-3; 7 bases fit TRBD2. Germline values: CDR1 SGHDN, CDR2 FVKESK. The CDR3 loop spans 13 amino acids. J gave up 4 bases and V 8 bases, and 6 bases lay outside the gene matches. The CDR3 nucleotides read TGTGCCAGCCGGGGGAGGGGCCCAGATACGCAGTATTTT. This translates into CASRGRGPDTQYF.

The rearrangement joins TRBV5-4 to TRBJ2-7; 16 bases align to TRBD2. Germline trimming cut 2 bases from V and 9 bases from J; bases unmatched to any gene: 14. The CDR3 extends over 18 amino acids. The germline V gene encodes CDR1 SGHNT and CDR2 YYREEE (reference sequence). The CDR3 sequence is CASSLTGGLAGGPEWQYF. In nucleotides, the CDR3 is TGTGCCAGCAGCTTAACCGGGGGACTAGCGGGAGGGCCTGAATGGCAGTACTTC.

The rearrangement links TRBV6-1 to TRBJ1-2, with 8 bases fitting TRBD1. Germline lookup yields CDR1 MNHNS and CDR2 SASEGT. The J segment lost 5 bases and the V segment lost 1 base, leaving 6 bases of the junction unmatched. The CDR3 is 15 amino acids. Here the CDR3 DNA reads TGTGCCAGCAGTGAAGTCGACAGGGGTTGGTATGGCTACACCTTC. Residues: CASSEVDRGWYGYTF.

The chain recombines TRBV11-2 with TRBJ2-7; D uncertain. V dropped 5 bases and J dropped 9 bases, with 11 bases sitting between them. The CDR3 sequence is 11 residues long. Germline values: CDR1 SGHAT, CDR2 FQNNGV. CDR3 amino acids: CASSPLVRQYF. CDR3 DNA: TGTGCCAGCAGCCCCTTAGTACGGCAGTACTTC.

The chain has TRBV4-3 and TRBJ1-2; D possibly corresponds to TRBD1 (5 bases). V shed 0 bases and J shed 4 bases, with 9 bases lying between them. The CDR3 contains 14 residues. CDR1 is LGHNA, CDR2 YSLEER, per germline. CDR3 sequence reads: CASSQDRAPYGYTF. CDR3 coding DNA: TGCGCCAGCAGCCAAGACAGGGCCCCCTATGGCTACACCTTC.

The gene calls are TRBV12-3 or TRBV12-4 and TRBJ2-3, with no clear D. The V gene lost 1 base and the J gene lost 3 bases, with 5 bases spanning the gap. There are 13 residues in the CDR3. The CDR3 loop reads CASSLERTDTQYF. Here the CDR3 DNA reads TGTGCCAGCAGTTTAGAGAGGACAGATACGCAGTATTTT.

A few counts support this clone. This chain connects TRBV7-3 to TRBJ2-5; D not certain. V gave up 2 bases and J gave up 5 bases, with 9 bases separating them. The CDR3 is made up of 13 amino acids. Germline V gene sequence: CDR1 SGHTA, CDR2 FQGTGA. As DNA, the CDR3 is TGTGCCAGCAGCTTACATACATCGGAGACCCAGTACTTC. Translated: CASSLHTSETQYF.

V and J are TRBV4-3 and TRBJ2-7; D tentatively fits TRBD1 or TRBD2 (5 bases each). Trimming shortened V by 2 bases and J by 6 bases, and 14 bases separated the two germline ends. The CDR3 is 14 residues long. Germline-derived CDR1 and CDR2 are LGHNA and YSLEER. This chain's CDR3 is CASSQNRDLREQYF. CDR3 DNA: TGCGCCAGCAGCCAAAACCGGGACCTCCGCGAGCAGTACTTC.